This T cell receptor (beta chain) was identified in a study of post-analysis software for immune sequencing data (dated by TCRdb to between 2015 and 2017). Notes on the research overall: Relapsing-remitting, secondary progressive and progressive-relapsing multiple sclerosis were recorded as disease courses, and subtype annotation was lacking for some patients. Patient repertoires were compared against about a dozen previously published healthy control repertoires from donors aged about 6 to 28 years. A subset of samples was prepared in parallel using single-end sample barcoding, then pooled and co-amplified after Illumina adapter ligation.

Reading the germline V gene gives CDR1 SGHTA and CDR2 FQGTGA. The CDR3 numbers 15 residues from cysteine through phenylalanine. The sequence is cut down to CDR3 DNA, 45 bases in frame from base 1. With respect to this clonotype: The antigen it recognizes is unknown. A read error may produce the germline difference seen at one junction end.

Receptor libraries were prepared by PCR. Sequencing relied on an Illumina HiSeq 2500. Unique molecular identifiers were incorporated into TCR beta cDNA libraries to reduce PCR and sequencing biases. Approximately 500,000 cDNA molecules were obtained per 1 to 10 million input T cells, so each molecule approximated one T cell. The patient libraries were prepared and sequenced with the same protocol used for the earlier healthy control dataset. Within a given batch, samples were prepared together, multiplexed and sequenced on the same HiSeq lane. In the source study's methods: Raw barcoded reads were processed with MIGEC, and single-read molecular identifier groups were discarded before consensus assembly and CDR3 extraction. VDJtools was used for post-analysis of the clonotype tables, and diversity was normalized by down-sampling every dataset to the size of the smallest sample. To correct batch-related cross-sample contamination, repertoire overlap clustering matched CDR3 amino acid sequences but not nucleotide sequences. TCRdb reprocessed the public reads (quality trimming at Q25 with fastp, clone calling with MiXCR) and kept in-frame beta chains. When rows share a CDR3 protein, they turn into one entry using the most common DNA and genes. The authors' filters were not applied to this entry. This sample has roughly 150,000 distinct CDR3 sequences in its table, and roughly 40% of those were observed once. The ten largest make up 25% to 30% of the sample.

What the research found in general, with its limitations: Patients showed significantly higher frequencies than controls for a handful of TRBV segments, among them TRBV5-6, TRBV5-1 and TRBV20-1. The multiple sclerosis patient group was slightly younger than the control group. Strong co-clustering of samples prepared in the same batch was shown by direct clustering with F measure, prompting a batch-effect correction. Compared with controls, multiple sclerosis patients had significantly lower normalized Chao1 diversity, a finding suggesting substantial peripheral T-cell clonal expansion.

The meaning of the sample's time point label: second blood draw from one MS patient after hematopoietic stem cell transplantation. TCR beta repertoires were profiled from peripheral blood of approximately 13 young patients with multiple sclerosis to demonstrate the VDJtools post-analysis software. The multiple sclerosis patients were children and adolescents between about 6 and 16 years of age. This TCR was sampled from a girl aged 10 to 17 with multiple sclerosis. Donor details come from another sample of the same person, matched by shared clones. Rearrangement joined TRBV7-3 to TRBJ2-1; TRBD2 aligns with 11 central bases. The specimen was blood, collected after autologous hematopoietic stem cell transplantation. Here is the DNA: TGTGCCAGCAGTCCTACTAGCGGGGGACCGGGAGAGCAGTGCTTC. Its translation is CASSPTSGGPGEQCF.